The 4 T cell receptor beta chains in this list originate from one sample, sequenced in a study of shared clonotypes between healthy human individuals (dated by TCRdb to the early 2020s). Library preparation used the immunoSEQ multiplex PCR assay. This immuneACCESS table, as held by TCRdb, lists in-frame sequences with V and J called but not all clones. Of the missing ones, under half trace to an unresolved V gene in checked studies; the others have no known cause. In all, the sample holds 2 million to 3 million clones, and about 92% of those were seen once. The ten largest clones represent over 0.12% of the sample. Sequenced: naive CD4+ T cells sorted from blood. The cell subset or site label on this specimen signifies: CD45RA+ positively selected. The origin of the receptors is a man aged 18-30 years in good health.

The V call is TRBV2, the J call TRBJ2-1; 10 positions agree with TRBD2. V shed 6 bases and J 4 bases; nucleotides not matched to a gene: 9. CDR3 size: 16 residues. Germline assignment: CDR1 SNHLY and CDR2 FYNNEI. CDR3 nucleotide sequence: TGTGCCAGCAGGGCCTCTAGCGGGGGCCTTTACAATGAGCAGTTCTTC. Protein: CASRASSGGLYNEQFF.

This clone came up a few times. The chain joins TRBV27 to TRBJ1-1; 7 bases map to TRBD1. J gave up 8 bases and V 4 bases, and 10 bases lay outside the gene matches. CDR3 length equals 14 residues. Germline lookup yields CDR1 MNHEY and CDR2 SMNVEV (reference sequence). The CDR3 sequence is CASSSSTGKIEAFF. The DNA of the CDR3 is TGTGCCAGCAGTTCCTCGACAGGGAAGATCGAAGCTTTCTTT.

This sequence joins TRBV10-1 and TRBJ1-1; D not certain. CDR1 WNHNN and CDR2 SYGVQD come from the germline V gene (reference sequence). V gave up 6 bases and J gave up 0 bases, with 8 bases separating them. The CDR3 has 13 residues. The CDR3 nucleotides are TGCGCCAGCAGCTTGGTTGTGAACACTGAAGCTTTCTTT. Translated: CASSLVVNTEAFF.

This clone appeared once. V and J are TRBV10-3 and TRBJ2-1, with TRBD2 matching 10 bases. The V and J ends lost 2 bases and 4 bases, in that order; junction bases with no gene match: 11. Germline V CDR1 and CDR2: ENHRY, SYGVKD. The CDR3 extends over 18 amino acids. CDR3 loop: CAISEQPPPLAGYNEQFF. In nucleotides, the CDR3 is TGTGCCATCAGTGAGCAACCCCCCCCACTAGCGGGGTACAATGAGCAGTTCTTC.